The 21 T cell receptor beta chains reported below all come from one sample, sequenced in a study of blood T cell repertoires in COVID-19. The data were produced by immunoSEQ multiplex PCR, yet TCRdb's version contains in-frame clones alone and is incomplete. The table lists approximately 150,000 clones, around 80% of them singletons. The sample taken for sequencing was PBMCs or T cells enriched from blood (not recorded which). Source of these receptors: a woman aged 70-85 years in a cohort exposed to, infected with or recovered from COVID-19 (not recorded which).

J is TRBJ2-3 and V is TRBV18, with 7 bases matching TRBD1. Germline CDR1 reads KGHSH; CDR2 reads LQKENI. The CDR3 loop spans 14 amino acids. V lost 3 bases and J lost 4; bases outside the gene matches: 4. CDR3 nucleotide sequence: TGTGCCAGCTCACCGGCAGGGGGTCCAGATACGCAGTATTTT. Residues: CASSPAGGPDTQYF.

The gene calls are TRBV15 and TRBJ2-3; D may be TRBD1 (6 bases). The V gene's germline CDR1 is LNHNV and CDR2 YYDKDF (reference sequence). Trimming pared 3 bases from V and 5 bases from J, leaving 18 bases between. The CDR3 extends over 16 amino acids. This CDR3 reads CATSRKNRAPGDTQYF. The CDR3 region has the DNA TGTGCCACCAGCAGGAAAAACAGGGCCCCGGGAGATACGCAGTATTTT.

The chain has TRBV24-1 and TRBJ2-5; TRBD2 matches 8 bases. Germline CDR1 reads KGHDR; CDR2 reads SFDVKD. J was trimmed by 2 bases and V by 5 bases; bases with no gene match: 9. There are 16 residues in the CDR3. The CDR3 coding sequence is TGTGCCACCAGTGGGGCGTCGGGACTAGAGCAAGAGACCCAGTACTTC. Amino acid sequence: CATSGASGLEQETQYF.

The chain recombines TRBV12-5 with TRBJ1-3; possible D gene TRBD1, 6 bases. Trimming shortened V by 5 bases and J by 0 bases, and 20 bases separated the two germline ends. The CDR3 runs 18 residues. Germline V gives CDR1 LGHNT, CDR2 FRNRAP. CDR3 DNA sequence: TGTGCTAGTGGTCCTCCAGCAGGGGCATCCCCCTCTGGAAACACCATATATTTT. Translation: CASGPPAGASPSGNTIYF.

The J gene is TRBJ1-2, the V gene TRBV7-8; TRBD1 is a possible D gene (6 bases). V lost 11 bases and J lost 8, with 21 bases in between. CDR1 and CDR2 (germline): SGHVS, FQNEAQ. The CDR3 runs 13 residues. The CDR3 DNA is TGTGCCTCCGGTGTTCGGGGGGCGGGGGGCTACACCTTC. Its translation is CASGVRGAGGYTF.

The chain has TRBV4-3 and TRBJ1-2, with 8 nucleotides matching TRBD1. Germline lookup yields CDR1 LGHNA and CDR2 YSLEER. The CDR3 length is 15 residues. With 4 bases clipped from V and 7 bases from J, the junction kept 11 bases outside the gene matches. As DNA, the CDR3 is TGCGCCAGCAGCCCTCTCCTGACAGGGGTGGGTGGCTACACCTTC. As protein: CASSPLLTGVGGYTF.

The chain carries TRBV6-5 and TRBJ2-7; 9 bases are shared with TRBD2. The V and J ends lost 6 bases and 5 bases, in that order; junction bases with no gene match: 2. This CDR3 is 12 amino acids long. Per germline, CDR1 MNHEY and CDR2 SVGAGI. This CDR3 reads CASRRGGDEQYF. As DNA, the CDR3 is TGTGCCAGCAGGCGGGGGGGAGACGAGCAGTACTTC.

This clone was seen a few times. This chain uses TRBV5-6 with TRBJ2-1; 7 bases line up with TRBD2. V lost 3 bases and J lost 7; bases outside the gene matches: 1. The germline gives CDR1 SGHDT, CDR2 YYEEEE. The length of the CDR3 is 12 residues. CDR3 loop: CASSWGGNEQFF. CDR3 DNA sequence: TGTGCCAGCAGCTGGGGAGGGAATGAGCAGTTCTTC.

This clone was seen a handful of times. The CDR3 sequence is CASTETVGTGVYEQYF. The CDR3 DNA reads TGTGCCAGCACCGAGACCGTTGGGACAGGGGTCTACGAGCAGTACTTC. V is TRBV11-2 and J is TRBJ2-7; 10 bases fit TRBD1. The CDR3 is 16 amino acids. Germline V gene sequence: CDR1 SGHAT, CDR2 FQNNGV. Losses at the gene ends were 7 bases for V and 3 bases for J; bases not matched to a gene: 12.

The chain couples TRBV19 to TRBJ2-1, with D tentatively TRBD2 (5 bases). The CDR3 length is 18 residues. Per germline, CDR1 LNHDA and CDR2 SQIVND (reference sequence). The V gene lost 4 bases and the J gene lost 3 bases, with 22 bases spanning the gap. CDR3 sequence: CASSKSQNSRGYYNEQFF. The CDR3 DNA follows: TGTGCCAGTAGTAAGTCTCAGAACTCCCGAGGGTACTACAATGAGCAGTTCTTC.

Regarding this clone: Other DNA variants within this sample encode the same CDR3. The rearrangement links TRBV10-3 to TRBJ2-7, with a tentative D call TRBD1 (5 bases). The ends were cut back, 4 bases at V and 1 base at J, with 5 bases in the middle. This CDR3 has 12 amino acids. CDR1 and CDR2 (germline): ENHRY, SYGVKD. CDR3 sequence reads: CAISGQSYEQYF. CDR3 DNA: TGTGCCATCAGTGGACAGTCCTACGAGCAGTACTTC.

The chain recombines TRBV30 with TRBJ2-7, with TRBD1 as a possible D gene (5 bases). Germline V gives CDR1 GTSNPN, CDR2 SVGIG (reference sequence). The CDR3 length is 12 residues. V lost 0 bases, J lost 5 bases, and 8 bases lay in between. DNA for the CDR3: TGTGCCTGGAGTGTAGCCAGGGACGAGCAGTACTTC. Amino acid sequence: CAWSVARDEQYF.

The chain uses TRBV28 and TRBJ2-6; tentative D call: TRBD1 (6 bases). The V and J ends lost 8 bases and 2 bases respectively, with 10 bases between them. The CDR3 is 14 residues long. Germline V gene sequence: CDR1 MDHEN, CDR2 SYDVKM. The CDR3 protein is CASVQGPGANVLTF. As DNA, the CDR3 is TGTGCCAGCGTACAGGGACCTGGGGCCAACGTCCTGACTTTC.

The CDR3: CASSLGGRGEQFF. The CDR3, as DNA: TGTGCCAGCAGTTTAGGAGGAAGAGGTGAGCAGTTCTTC. The chain links TRBV12-3 or TRBV12-4 to TRBJ2-1; no clear D gene. Trimming removed 1 base at V and 9 bases at J, with 10 bases between. The CDR3 sequence is 13 residues long.

The V call is TRBV4-1, the J call TRBJ2-3, with D perhaps matching TRBD2 (5 bases). The germline V gene encodes CDR1 MGHRA and CDR2 YSYEKL. This CDR3 contains 13 residues. The ends were cut back, 1 base at V and 5 bases at J, with 7 bases in the middle. This CDR3 reads CASSQVREDTQYF. CDR3 nucleotides: TGCGCCAGCAGCCAAGTCCGGGAAGATACGCAGTATTTT.

The chain has TRBV12-5 and TRBJ2-2; D gene uncertain. There are 13 residues in the CDR3. Germline loops: CDR1 LGHNT, CDR2 FRNRAP. The V end lost 5 bases, the J end lost 6 bases, and 10 bases lay between the germline ends. The CDR3 reads CASGSPLAGELFF. The CDR3 nucleotides read TGTGCTAGTGGTAGCCCGTTAGCCGGGGAGCTGTTTTTT.

In this sample, this clone turned up a few times. J is TRBJ1-1 and V is TRBV3-1 (or the pseudogene TRBV3-2), with D possibly being TRBD1 (5 bases). The CDR3 covers 13 residues. CDR1 and CDR2 from the germline V gene are LGHDT and YNNKEL (reference sequence). Trimming took off 1 base at V and 5 bases at J, with 8 bases between the two ends. The CDR3 here is CASSQGGGTEAFF. The CDR3 DNA sequence: TGTGCCAGCAGCCAAGGGGGGGGTACTGAAGCTTTCTTT.

The V and J genes are TRBV5-1 and TRBJ2-5; D is ambiguous. The V end lost 0 bases, the J end lost 0 bases, and 6 bases lay between the germline ends. The CDR3 contains 14 residues. The V gene's germline CDR1 is SGHRS and CDR2 YFSETQ. The CDR3 loop reads CASSLAGYQETQYF. The CDR3 DNA follows: TGCGCCAGCAGCTTGGCCGGGTACCAAGAGACCCAGTACTTC. Full variable domain (rest looked up from reference TRBV5-1 and TRBJ2-5): KAGVTQTPRYLIKTRGQQVTLSCSPISGHRSVSWYQQTPGQGLQFLFEYFSETQRNKGNFPGRFSGRQFSNSRSEMNVSTLELGDSALYLCASSLAGYQETQYFGPGTRLLVL.

The chain carries TRBV7-8 and TRBJ2-1; D is unresolved. The CDR3 is 12 residues long. V lost 5 bases and J lost 7, with 9 bases in between. Germline V gene lookup returns CDR1 SGHVS and CDR2 FQNEAQ. The CDR3 DNA reads TGTGCCAGCAGCCCCCCGGTAAATGAGCAGTTCTTC. Translating gives CASSPPVNEQFF.

V and J are TRBV6-6 and TRBJ1-4, with TRBD1 matching over 8 bases. In germline, CDR1 is MNHNY, CDR2 SVGAGI (reference sequence). The CDR3 has 16 amino acids. V shed 8 bases, J shed 8 bases, and the junction held 16 bases outside the gene matches. CDR3 residues: CASYPRNGQGGEKLFF. CDR3 DNA: TGTGCCAGCTATCCCCGTAACGGACAGGGAGGGGAAAAACTGTTTTTT.

The DNA for the CDR3 is TGTGCCAGTAGTATCTTGTCGGCAGGCGAAAATCAGCCCCAGCATTTT. This sequence encodes CASSILSAGENQPQHF. The V and J genes are TRBV19 and TRBJ1-5; D uncertain. With 3 bases removed from V and 4 bases from J, the gap between germline ends came to 16 bases. The V gene's germline CDR1 is LNHDA and CDR2 SQIVND (reference sequence). The CDR3 has 16 residues.